A selection of T cell receptor beta chains follows, all from one sample in a study of response to subunit inactivated influenza vaccine. MiXCR, run by TCRdb on the RT-PCR reads, gives a single entry per CDR3 protein. The sample shows 500,000 to 550,000 distinct CDR3 sequences, approximately 24% of them seen only once. Another study also made use of these data, one on T cells expressing NK-cell markers.

The material was CD4+ T cells sorted from PBMCs, obtained 11 to 12 days after vaccination. Receptors were obtained from a man aged 50 to 60 who received an inactivated influenza vaccine. The CDR3 runs from the conserved cysteine through the conserved F or W. The order of the fields is clone size, J gene, CDR3 length, D gene, V gene, CDR3 protein, CDR3 DNA. The D gene is left open where the match is weak. Size tells how often a clone was seen (once, few, many) or the class of an expanded clone, and some rows leave it out.

abundance: -
j_gene: TRBJ2-3
len: 15
d_gene: -
v_gene: TRBV5-6
CDR3aa: CASNRGAGRKDTQYF
CDR3nt: TGTGCCAGCAACAGAGGGGCGGGAAGGAAGGATACGCAGTATTTT

abundance: -
j_gene: TRBJ2-7
len: 14
d_gene: -
v_gene: TRBV20-1
CDR3aa: CSARPADYFYEQYF
CDR3nt: TGCAGTGCTAGACCGGCAGACTACTTCTACGAGCAGTACTTC

abundance: few
j_gene: TRBJ2-1
len: 14
d_gene: TRBD1
v_gene: TRBV27
CDR3aa: CASRRGTGRVEQFF
CDR3nt: TGTGCCAGCAGAAGGGGGACAGGGAGGGTTGAGCAGTTCTTC

abundance: -
j_gene: TRBJ1-4
len: 13
d_gene: -
v_gene: TRBV4-3
CDR3aa: CASSQGEGEKLFF
CDR3nt: TGCGCCAGCAGCCAAGGAGAGGGTGAAAAACTGTTTTTT

abundance: -
j_gene: TRBJ2-2
len: 13
d_gene: TRBD2
v_gene: TRBV20-1
CDR3aa: CSASGGADGELFF
CDR3nt: TGCAGTGCTAGCGGGGGGGCGGACGGGGAGCTGTTTTTT

abundance: -
j_gene: TRBJ2-1
len: 15
d_gene: TRBD2
v_gene: TRBV20-1
CDR3aa: CSARAPGLAYNEQFF
CDR3nt: TGCAGTGCTAGAGCCCCGGGACTAGCTTACAATGAGCAGTTCTTC

abundance: -
j_gene: TRBJ2-5
len: 15
d_gene: TRBD1
v_gene: TRBV9
CDR3aa: CASSVGGGPRETQYF
CDR3nt: TGTGCCAGCAGCGTAGGAGGGGGCCCCCGAGAGACCCAGTACTTC

abundance: -
j_gene: TRBJ2-1
len: 14
d_gene: TRBD2
v_gene: TRBV12-3/TRBV12-4
CDR3aa: CASKALAARNEQFF
CDR3nt: TGTGCCAGCAAGGCCCTAGCGGCGCGCAATGAGCAGTTCTTC

abundance: many
j_gene: TRBJ1-1
len: 13
d_gene: -
v_gene: TRBV19
CDR3aa: CASSPRGYTEAFF
CDR3nt: TGTGCCAGTAGTCCTCGGGGGTACACTGAAGCTTTCTTT

abundance: few
j_gene: TRBJ1-4
len: 13
d_gene: -
v_gene: TRBV20-1
CDR3aa: CSANRIANEKLFF
CDR3nt: TGCAGTGCTAATAGGATTGCTAATGAAAAACTGTTTTTT

abundance: -
j_gene: TRBJ2-7
len: 17
d_gene: -
v_gene: TRBV5-6
CDR3aa: CASSFSARDIYSYEQYF
CDR3nt: TGTGCCAGCAGTTTCAGTGCCAGGGATATTTACTCCTACGAGCAGTACTTC

abundance: few
j_gene: TRBJ1-2
len: 16
d_gene: TRBD1
v_gene: TRBV4-1
CDR3aa: CASSQDRDSGYYGYTF
CDR3nt: TGCGCCAGCAGCCAAGATCGGGACAGTGGGTACTATGGCTACACCTTC

abundance: -
j_gene: TRBJ1-2
len: 15
d_gene: TRBD1
v_gene: TRBV12-3/TRBV12-4
CDR3aa: CASSLFATGGIGYTF
CDR3nt: TGTGCCAGCAGTTTATTCGCAACAGGGGGCATAGGCTACACCTTC

abundance: few
j_gene: TRBJ2-2
len: 13
d_gene: -
v_gene: TRBV3-1
CDR3aa: CASSQTDTGELFF
CDR3nt: TGTGCCAGCAGCCAAACGGATACCGGGGAGCTGTTTTTT

abundance: -
j_gene: TRBJ1-5
len: 14
d_gene: -
v_gene: TRBV3-1
CDR3aa: CASSKYGGTQPQHF
CDR3nt: TGTGCCAGCAGTAAATACGGGGGTACCCAGCCCCAGCATTTT

abundance: -
j_gene: TRBJ1-5
len: 15
d_gene: -
v_gene: TRBV10-3
CDR3aa: CAISEYRGVDQPQHF
CDR3nt: TGTGCCATCAGTGAGTACCGCGGGGTCGATCAGCCCCAGCATTTT

abundance: few
j_gene: TRBJ1-2
len: 12
d_gene: -
v_gene: TRBV10-3
CDR3aa: CAISGRSYGYTF
CDR3nt: TGTGCCATCTCGGGGAGGAGCTATGGCTACACCTTC

abundance: few
j_gene: TRBJ2-7
len: 16
d_gene: TRBD2
v_gene: TRBV24-1
CDR3aa: CATSVGAGGKVDEQYF
CDR3nt: TGTGCCACCAGTGTCGGGGCGGGGGGGAAGGTGGACGAGCAGTACTTC

abundance: -
j_gene: TRBJ2-7
len: 14
d_gene: -
v_gene: TRBV5-1
CDR3aa: CASSLGQGSNEQYF
CDR3nt: TGCGCCAGCAGCTTGGGTCAGGGGTCCAACGAGCAGTACTTC

abundance: -
j_gene: TRBJ2-7
len: 13
d_gene: -
v_gene: TRBV24-1
CDR3aa: CATIIGHPYEQYF
CDR3nt: TGTGCCACCATTATCGGACATCCCTACGAGCAGTACTTC

abundance: -
j_gene: TRBJ2-3
len: 19
d_gene: TRBD2
v_gene: TRBV18
CDR3aa: CASSPRGLAGPYITDTQYF
CDR3nt: TGTGCCAGCTCACCACGCGGACTAGCGGGCCCTTATATCACAGATACGCAGTATTTT

abundance: -
j_gene: TRBJ2-1
len: 16
d_gene: TRBD2
v_gene: TRBV20-1
CDR3aa: CSASLAGGPRYNEQFF
CDR3nt: TGCAGTGCTAGCTTAGCGGGAGGGCCGCGTTACAATGAGCAGTTCTTC

abundance: -
j_gene: TRBJ1-1
len: 12
d_gene: -
v_gene: TRBV20-1
CDR3aa: CSANWMNTEAFF
CDR3nt: TGCAGTGCTAATTGGATGAACACTGAAGCTTTCTTT

abundance: -
j_gene: TRBJ2-2
len: 15
d_gene: -
v_gene: TRBV18
CDR3aa: CASSPRQDSTGELFF
CDR3nt: TGTGCCAGCTCACCTCGACAGGACTCTACCGGGGAGCTGTTTTTT

abundance: many
j_gene: TRBJ2-5
len: 13
d_gene: -
v_gene: TRBV14
CDR3aa: CASSRDIQETQYF
CDR3nt: TGTGCCAGCAGTCGGGACATCCAAGAGACCCAGTACTTC